This entry features one T cell receptor (beta chain) sequence. Germline V gene lookup returns CDR1 GTSNPN and CDR2 SVGIG (reference sequence). The CDR3 is 13 amino acids. Trimming shortened V by 1 base and J by 8 bases, and 9 bases separated the two germline ends. This specimen belongs to a study of blood T cell repertoires in COVID-19. As originally analysed: Amplification of reference gene primers was used by the study to estimate nucleated cell counts. The protocol was immunoSEQ multiplex PCR, while the TCRdb copy is restricted to in-frame clones and leaves out a portion. That table gives V, J and clone size, and the DNA gave D and trimming. The sample includes some 70,000 clones, about 73% of them seen just once.

The TCR was taken from a man in his sixties with acute or convalescent COVID-19. The sequencing sample was made of peripheral blood. The rearrangement joins TRBV30 to TRBJ1-6; unclear D gene. CDR3 sequence (DNA): TGTGCCTGGAGTGCGGAGAGGGATTCACCCCTCCACTTT. Translation gives CAWSAERDSPLHF.